The clone carrying this TCR beta chain was seen just once. The record originates from a study of blood T cell repertoires in COVID-19. CDR3 length: 15 amino acids. CDR1 is MNHEY, CDR2 SMNVEV, per germline (reference sequence). Between the trimmed V and J ends, which lost 0 bases and 0 bases, there was a span of 8 bases. Sequenced by immunoSEQ multiplex PCR; TCRdb stores in-frame clones only, minus some. The sample yields around 270,000 clones, around 88% seen once. The chain carries TRBV27 and TRBJ1-1; D unclear. Material: peripheral blood. This TCR was sampled from a man between 25 and 39 years old with active or convalescent COVID-19. The CDR3 DNA follows: TGTGCCAGCAGTTTATCGAGACAATTGAACACTGAAGCTTTCTTT. Its translation: CASSLSRQLNTEAFF.